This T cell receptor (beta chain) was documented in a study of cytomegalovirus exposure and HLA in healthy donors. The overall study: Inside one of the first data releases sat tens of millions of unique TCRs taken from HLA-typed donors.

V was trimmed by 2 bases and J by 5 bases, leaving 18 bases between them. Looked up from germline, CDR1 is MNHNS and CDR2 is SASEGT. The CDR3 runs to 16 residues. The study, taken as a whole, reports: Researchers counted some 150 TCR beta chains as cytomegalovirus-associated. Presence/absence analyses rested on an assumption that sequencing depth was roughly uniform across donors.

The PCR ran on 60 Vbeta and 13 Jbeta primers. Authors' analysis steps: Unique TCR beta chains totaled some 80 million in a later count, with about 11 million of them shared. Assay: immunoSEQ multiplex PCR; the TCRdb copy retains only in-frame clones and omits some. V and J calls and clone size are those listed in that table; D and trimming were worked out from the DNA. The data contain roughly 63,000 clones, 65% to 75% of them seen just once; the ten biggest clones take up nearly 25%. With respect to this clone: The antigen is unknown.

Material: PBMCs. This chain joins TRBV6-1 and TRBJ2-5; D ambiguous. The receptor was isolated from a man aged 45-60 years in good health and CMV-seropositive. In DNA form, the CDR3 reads TGTGCCAGCAGTGAACGTATCGGTGGATGGCGGGAGACCCAGTACTTC. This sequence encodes CASSERIGGWRETQYF.